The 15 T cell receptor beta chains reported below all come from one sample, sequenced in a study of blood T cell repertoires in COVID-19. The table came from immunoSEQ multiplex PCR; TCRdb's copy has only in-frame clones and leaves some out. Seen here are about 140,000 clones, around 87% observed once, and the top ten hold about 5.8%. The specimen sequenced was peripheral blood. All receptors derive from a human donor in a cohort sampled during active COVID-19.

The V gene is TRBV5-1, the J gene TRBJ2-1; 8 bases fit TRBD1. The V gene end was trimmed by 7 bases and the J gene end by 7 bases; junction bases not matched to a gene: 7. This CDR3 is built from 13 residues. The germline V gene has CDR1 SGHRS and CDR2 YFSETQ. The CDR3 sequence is CASFLTGANEQFF. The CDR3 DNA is TGCGCCAGCTTCCTGACAGGGGCGAATGAGCAGTTCTTC. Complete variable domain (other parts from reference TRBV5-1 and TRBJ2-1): KAGVTQTPRYLIKTRGQQVTLSCSPISGHRSVSWYQQTPGQGLQFLFEYFSETQRNKGNFPGRFSGRQFSNSRSEMNVSTLELGDSALYLCASFLTGANEQFFGPGTRLTVL.

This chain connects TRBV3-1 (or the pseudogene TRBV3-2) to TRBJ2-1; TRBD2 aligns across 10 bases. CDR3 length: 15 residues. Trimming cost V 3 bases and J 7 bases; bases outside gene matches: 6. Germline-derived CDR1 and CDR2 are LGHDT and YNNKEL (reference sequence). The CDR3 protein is CASSHSGGPGNEQFF. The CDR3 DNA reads TGTGCCAGCAGCCATAGCGGGGGGCCGGGAAATGAGCAGTTCTTC.

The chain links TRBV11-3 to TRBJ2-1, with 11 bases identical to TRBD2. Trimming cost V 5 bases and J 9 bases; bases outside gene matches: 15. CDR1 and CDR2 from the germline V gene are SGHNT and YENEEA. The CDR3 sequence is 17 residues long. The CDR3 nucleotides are TGTGCCAGCAGCCTCCCCGGCCCTCTAGCGGGAGGCGGTGAGCAGTTCTTC. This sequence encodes CASSLPGPLAGGGEQFF.

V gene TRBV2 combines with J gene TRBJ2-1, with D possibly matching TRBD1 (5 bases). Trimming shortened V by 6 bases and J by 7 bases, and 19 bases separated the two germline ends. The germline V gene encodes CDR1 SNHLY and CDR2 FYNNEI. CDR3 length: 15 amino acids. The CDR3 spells CASRGSDDSANEQFF. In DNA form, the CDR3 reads TGTGCCAGCAGAGGGTCCGATGACAGTGCAAATGAGCAGTTCTTC.

The CDR3 sequence: CASSLRQGGNTIYF. As DNA, the CDR3 is TGTGCCAGCAGCTTAAGACAGGGGGGAAACACCATATATTTT. The J gene is TRBJ1-3, the V gene TRBV3-1 (or the pseudogene TRBV3-2); TRBD1 matches 8 bases. CDR1 is LGHDT, CDR2 YNNKEL, per germline (reference sequence). The CDR3 has 14 amino acids. The V segment lost 5 bases and the J segment 4 bases; nucleotides outside the gene matches: 4.

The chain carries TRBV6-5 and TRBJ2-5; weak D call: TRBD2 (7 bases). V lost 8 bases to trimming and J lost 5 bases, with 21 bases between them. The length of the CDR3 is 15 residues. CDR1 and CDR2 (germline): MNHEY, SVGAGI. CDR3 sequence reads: CASRLGGGFGETQYF. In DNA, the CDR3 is TGTGCCAGCCGTTTGGGGGGGGGCTTCGGCGAGACCCAGTACTTC.

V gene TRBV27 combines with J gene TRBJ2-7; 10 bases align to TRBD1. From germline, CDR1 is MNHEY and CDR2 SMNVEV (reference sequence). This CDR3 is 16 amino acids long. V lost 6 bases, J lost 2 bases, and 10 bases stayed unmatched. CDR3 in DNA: TGTGCCAGCAGCCCTAACCCCGGGACAGGGGCCTACGAGCAGTACTTC. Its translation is CASSPNPGTGAYEQYF.

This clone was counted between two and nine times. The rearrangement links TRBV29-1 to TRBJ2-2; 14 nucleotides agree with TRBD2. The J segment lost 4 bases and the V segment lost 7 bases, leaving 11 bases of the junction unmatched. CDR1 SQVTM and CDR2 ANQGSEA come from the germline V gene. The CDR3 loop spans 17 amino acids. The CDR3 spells CSASETSGRAGTGELFF. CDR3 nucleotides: TGCAGCGCATCCGAGACTAGCGGGAGGGCCGGCACCGGGGAGCTGTTTTTT.

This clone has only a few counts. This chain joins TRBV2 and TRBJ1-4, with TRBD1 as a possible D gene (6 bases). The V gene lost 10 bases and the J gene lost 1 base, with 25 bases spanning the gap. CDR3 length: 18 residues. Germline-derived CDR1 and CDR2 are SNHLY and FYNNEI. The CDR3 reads CATSLPRQAVRTNEKLFF. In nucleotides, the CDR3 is TGTGCCACCTCCCTCCCCCGACAGGCAGTGAGAACTAATGAAAAACTGTTTTTT.

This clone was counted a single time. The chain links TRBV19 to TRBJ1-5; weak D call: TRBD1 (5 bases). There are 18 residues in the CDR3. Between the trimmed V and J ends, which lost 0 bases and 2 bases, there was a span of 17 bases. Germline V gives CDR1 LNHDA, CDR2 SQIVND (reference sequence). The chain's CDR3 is CASSIDLFGGTRNQPQHF. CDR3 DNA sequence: TGTGCCAGTAGTATAGATCTATTCGGGGGGACTCGCAATCAGCCCCAGCATTTT.

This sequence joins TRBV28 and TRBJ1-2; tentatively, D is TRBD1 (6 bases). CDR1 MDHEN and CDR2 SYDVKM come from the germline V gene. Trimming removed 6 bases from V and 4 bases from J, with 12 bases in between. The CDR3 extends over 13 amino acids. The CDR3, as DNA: TGTGCCAGCAGACCGGGACACCTCTATGGCTACACCTTC. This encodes CASRPGHLYGYTF.

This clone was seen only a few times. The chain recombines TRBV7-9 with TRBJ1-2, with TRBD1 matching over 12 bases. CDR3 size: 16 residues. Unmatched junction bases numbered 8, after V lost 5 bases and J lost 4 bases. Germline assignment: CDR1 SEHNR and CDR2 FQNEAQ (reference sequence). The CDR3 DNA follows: TGTGCCAGCAGCAATAGCGGGACAGGGGGCCTCTATGGCTACACCTTC. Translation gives CASSNSGTGGLYGYTF.

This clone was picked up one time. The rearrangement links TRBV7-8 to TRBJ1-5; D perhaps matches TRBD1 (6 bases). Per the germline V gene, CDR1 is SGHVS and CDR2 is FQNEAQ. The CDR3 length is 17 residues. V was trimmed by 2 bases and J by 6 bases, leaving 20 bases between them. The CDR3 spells CASSLRIGGSGGQPQHF. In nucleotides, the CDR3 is TGTGCCAGCAGCTTAAGGATTGGGGGCTCTGGGGGTCAGCCCCAGCATTTT.

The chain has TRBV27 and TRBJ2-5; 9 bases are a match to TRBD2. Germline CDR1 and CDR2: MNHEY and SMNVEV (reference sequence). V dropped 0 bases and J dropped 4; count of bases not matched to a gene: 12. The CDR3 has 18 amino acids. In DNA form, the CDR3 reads TGTGCCAGCAGTTTATCTTCTAGCGGGAAACTGCAACGAGAGACCCAGTACTTC. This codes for CASSLSSSGKLQRETQYF.

The CDR3 region is CASSPVEGNYGYTF. The CDR3 region has the DNA TGTGCCAGCTCCCCCGTGGAGGGAAACTATGGCTACACCTTC. The rearrangement joins TRBV18 to TRBJ1-2; D unresolved. There are 14 residues in the CDR3. The V gene lost 6 bases and the J gene lost 2 bases, with 13 bases spanning the gap. CDR1 is KGHSH and CDR2 is LQKENI in the germline V gene.